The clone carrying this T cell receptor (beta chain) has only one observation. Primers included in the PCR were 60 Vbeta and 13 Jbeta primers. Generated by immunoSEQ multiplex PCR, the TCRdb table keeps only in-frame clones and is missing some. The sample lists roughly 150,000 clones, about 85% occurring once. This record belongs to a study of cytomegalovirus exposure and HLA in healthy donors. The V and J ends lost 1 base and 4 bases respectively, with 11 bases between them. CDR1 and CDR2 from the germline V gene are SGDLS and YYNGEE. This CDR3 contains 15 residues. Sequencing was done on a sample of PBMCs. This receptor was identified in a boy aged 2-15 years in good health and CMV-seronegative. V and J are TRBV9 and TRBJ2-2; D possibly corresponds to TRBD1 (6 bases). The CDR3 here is CASSVNGRGTGELFF. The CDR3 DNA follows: TGTGCCAGCAGCGTAAATGGCAGGGGCACCGGGGAGCTGTTTTTT.